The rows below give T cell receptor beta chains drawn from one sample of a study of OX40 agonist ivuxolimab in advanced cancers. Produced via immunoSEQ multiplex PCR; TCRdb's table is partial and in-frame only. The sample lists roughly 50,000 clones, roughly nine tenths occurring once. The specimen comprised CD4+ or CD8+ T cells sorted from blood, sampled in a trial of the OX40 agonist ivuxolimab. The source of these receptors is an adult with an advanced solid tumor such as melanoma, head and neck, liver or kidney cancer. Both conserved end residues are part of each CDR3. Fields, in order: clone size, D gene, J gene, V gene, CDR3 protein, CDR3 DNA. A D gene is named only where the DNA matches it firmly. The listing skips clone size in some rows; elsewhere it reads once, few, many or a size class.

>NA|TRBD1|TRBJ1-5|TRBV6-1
CASSGGGTGGISNQPQHF
TGTGCCAGCAGTGGAGGGGGGACAGGGGGCATTAGCAATCAGCCCCAGCATTTT
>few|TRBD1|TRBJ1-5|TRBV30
CAWSWTGRVQPQHF
TGTGCCTGGAGTTGGACAGGGCGTGTTCAGCCCCAGCATTTT
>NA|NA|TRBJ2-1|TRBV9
CASSEETAYNEQFF
TGTGCCAGCAGCGAAGAGACAGCGTACAATGAGCAGTTCTTC
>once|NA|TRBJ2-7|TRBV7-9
CASSLTSYEQYF
TGTGCCAGCAGCCTAACCTCCTACGAGCAGTACTTC
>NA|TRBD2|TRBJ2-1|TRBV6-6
CASSFTSGEQFF
TGTGCCAGCAGTTTTACTAGCGGTGAGCAGTTCTTC
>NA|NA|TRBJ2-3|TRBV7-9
CASSLVYGGVNTDTQYF
TGTGCCAGCAGCTTAGTTTACGGGGGAGTTAACACAGATACGCAGTATTTT
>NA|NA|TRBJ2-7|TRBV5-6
CASSLDTYYEQYF
TGTGCCAGCAGCTTGGACACCTACTACGAGCAGTACTTC
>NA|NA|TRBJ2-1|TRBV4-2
CASSQGGAWFF
TGTGCCAGCAGCCAAGGTGGGGCTTGGTTCTTC
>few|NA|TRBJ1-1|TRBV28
CASSYGYTEAFF
TGTGCCAGCAGCTACGGCTACACTGAAGCTTTCTTT
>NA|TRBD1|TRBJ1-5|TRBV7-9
CASSSDRVFNQPQHF
TGTGCCAGCAGCTCGGACAGGGTTTTTAATCAGCCCCAGCATTTT
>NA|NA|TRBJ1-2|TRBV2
CASSAWGSEGYTF
TGTGCCAGCAGTGCATGGGGGTCGGAAGGCTACACCTTC
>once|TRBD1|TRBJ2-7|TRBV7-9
CASSQITGAEQYF
TGTGCCAGCAGCCAGATAACAGGGGCCGAGCAGTACTTC
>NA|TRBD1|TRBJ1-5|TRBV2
CASNEGQGKNQPQHF
TGTGCCAGCAACGAGGGACAGGGTAAAAATCAGCCCCAGCATTTT
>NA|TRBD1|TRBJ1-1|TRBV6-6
CASRQGFGTEAFF
TGTGCCAGCAGACAGGGGTTTGGGACTGAAGCTTTCTTT
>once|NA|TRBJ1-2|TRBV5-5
CASSLASQGGYGYTF
TGTGCCAGCAGCTTGGCGTCACAGGGAGGCTATGGCTACACCTTC
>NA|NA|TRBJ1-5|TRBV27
CASSLTPTARNQPQHF
TGTGCCAGCAGTCTAACCCCGACGGCCAGAAATCAGCCCCAGCATTTT
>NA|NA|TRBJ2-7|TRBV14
CASSPGYNSREQYF
TGTGCCAGCAGCCCAGGTTACAATTCGAGGGAGCAGTACTTC
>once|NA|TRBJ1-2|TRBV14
CASSQVGSGAGNYGYTF
TGTGCCAGCAGCCAAGTCGGATCCGGAGCTGGCAACTATGGCTACACCTTC
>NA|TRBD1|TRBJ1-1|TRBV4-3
CASRERTGLTNTEAFF
TGCGCCAGCCGCGAGAGGACAGGGCTGACGAACACTGAAGCTTTCTTT
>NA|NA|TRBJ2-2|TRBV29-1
CSVGVRGHTGELFF
TGCAGCGTTGGGGTCAGGGGTCACACCGGGGAGCTGTTTTTT
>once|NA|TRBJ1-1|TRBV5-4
CASSLDPRYTANTEAFF
TGTGCCAGCAGCTTGGATCCTCGTTACACAGCGAACACTGAAGCTTTCTTT
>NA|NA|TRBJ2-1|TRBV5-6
CASSYGYVEQFF
TGTGCCAGCAGCTACGGATATGTTGAGCAGTTCTTC
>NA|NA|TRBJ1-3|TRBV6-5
CASSLNSGNTIYF
TGTGCCAGCAGCCTTAACTCTGGAAACACCATATATTTT
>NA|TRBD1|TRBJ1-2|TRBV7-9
CASSLEGTDNYGYTF
TGTGCCAGCAGCTTAGAAGGGACAGATAACTATGGCTACACCTTC
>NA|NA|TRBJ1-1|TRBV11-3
CASSLSPNTEAFF
TGTGCCAGCAGCTTATCTCCGAACACTGAAGCTTTCTTT
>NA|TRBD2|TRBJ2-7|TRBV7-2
CASSSGLAAPNEQYF
TGTGCCAGCAGCTCGGGACTAGCGGCACCTAACGAGCAGTACTTC
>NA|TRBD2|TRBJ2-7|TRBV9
CASSVEAKLAGTYEQYF
TGTGCCAGCAGCGTAGAGGCTAAACTAGCGGGGACCTACGAGCAGTACTTC
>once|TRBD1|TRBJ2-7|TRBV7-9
CASSPPGQHFYEQYF
TGTGCCAGCAGCCCACCGGGACAGCATTTCTACGAGCAGTACTTC
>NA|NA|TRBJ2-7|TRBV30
CAWSVTIYEQYF
TGTGCCTGGAGTGTAACCATCTACGAGCAGTACTTC
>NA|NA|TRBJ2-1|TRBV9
CASSVELNEQFF
TGTGCCAGCAGCGTAGAGCTTAATGAGCAGTTCTTC
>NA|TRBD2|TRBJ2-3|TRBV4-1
CASSLAPREGDTQYF
TGCGCCAGCAGCCTTGCCCCTAGGGAGGGTGATACGCAGTATTTT
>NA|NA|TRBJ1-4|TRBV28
CASSLGEKLFF
TGTGCCAGCAGTTTGGGTGAAAAACTGTTTTTT
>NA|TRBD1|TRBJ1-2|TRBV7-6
CASSWGQGSGDGYTF
TGTGCCAGCAGCTGGGGACAGGGCTCCGGGGATGGCTACACCTTC
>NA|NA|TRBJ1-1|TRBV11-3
CASSSRDWDTEAFF
TGTGCCAGCAGCTCCCGGGACTGGGACACTGAAGCTTTCTTT
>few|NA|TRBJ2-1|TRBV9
CASSPWGPSYNEQFF
TGTGCCAGCAGCCCGTGGGGTCCTTCCTACAATGAGCAGTTCTTC
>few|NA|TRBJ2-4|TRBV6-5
CASSMSGTGVNQYF
TGTGCCAGCAGTATGAGCGGGACAGGAGTGAATCAGTACTTC
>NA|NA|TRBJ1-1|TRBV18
CASSPPIMAGLNTEAFF
TGTGCCAGCTCACCACCGATCATGGCAGGGTTGAACACTGAAGCTTTCTTT
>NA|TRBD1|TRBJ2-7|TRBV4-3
CASSQDRQGVYEQYF
TGCGCCAGCAGCCAAGATCGACAGGGGGTGTACGAGCAGTACTTC
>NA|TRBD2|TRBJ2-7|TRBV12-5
CASGYTGLAGVQEQYF
TGTGCTAGTGGTTATACGGGACTAGCGGGAGTACAAGAGCAGTACTTC
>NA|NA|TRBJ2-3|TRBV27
CASSPRGAADTQYF
TGTGCCAGCAGTCCCCGGGGGGCGGCAGATACGCAGTATTTT
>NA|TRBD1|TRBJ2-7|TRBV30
CAWSWNEGAEQYF
TGTGCCTGGAGTTGGAATGAGGGGGCCGAGCAGTACTTC
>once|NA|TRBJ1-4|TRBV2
CAVWGGEKLFF
TGTGCGGTGTGGGGTGGTGAAAAACTGTTTTTT
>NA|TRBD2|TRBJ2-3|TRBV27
CASTLSPSGSSTDTQYF
TGTGCCAGCACCTTATCGCCTAGCGGGAGTAGCACAGATACGCAGTATTTT
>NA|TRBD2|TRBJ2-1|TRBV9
CASGVPLAGGRNEQFF
TGTGCCAGCGGAGTACCTCTAGCGGGAGGACGCAATGAGCAGTTCTTC
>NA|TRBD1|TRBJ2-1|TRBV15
CATSRRTGVPDNEQFF
TGTGCCACCAGCAGGAGGACAGGGGTCCCGGACAATGAGCAGTTCTTC
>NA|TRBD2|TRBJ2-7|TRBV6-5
CASSYSTGGNEQYF
TGTGCCAGCAGTTACTCAACGGGGGGTAACGAGCAGTACTTC
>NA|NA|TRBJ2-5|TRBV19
CASKAGPYAGETQYF
TGTGCCAGTAAGGCAGGGCCCTACGCCGGGGAGACCCAGTACTTC
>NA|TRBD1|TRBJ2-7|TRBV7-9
CASSSQSRGRAYEQYF
TGTGCCAGCAGCTCTCAGAGTAGGGGGCGCGCCTACGAGCAGTACTTC
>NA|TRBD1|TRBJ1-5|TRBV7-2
CASSDGTGGWNQPQHF
TGTGCCAGCAGCGATGGGACAGGGGGATGGAATCAGCCCCAGCATTTT
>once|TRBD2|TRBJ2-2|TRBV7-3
CASSPTSGRSFTGELFF
TGTGCCAGCAGCCCAACTAGCGGGAGGTCGTTCACCGGGGAGCTGTTTTTT
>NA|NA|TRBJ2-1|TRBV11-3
CASSPLSYRNEQFF
TGTGCCAGCAGCCCCCTCAGTTACCGAAATGAGCAGTTCTTC